This section outlines one T cell receptor (beta chain) sequence together with its context. The antigen remains undetermined. This entry comes from a study of T cell responses to AZD1222 COVID-19 vaccine. Overall study context: Samples with a second dose at about 4 or about 12 weeks were pooled together.

Study-level results: With dominance at 160-218 and 743-854, vaccine-associated CD4 TCRs spanned spike. Nearly half of spike-specific TCRs reportedly target unmutated variant regions.

The CDR3 runs 15 residues. J was trimmed by 6 bases and V by 2 bases; bases with no gene match: 7. In germline, CDR1 is SGHKS, CDR2 YYEKEE (reference sequence). Here immunoSEQ multiplex PCR was the method, and the copy in TCRdb shows in-frame clones only, minus some. The sample holds around 140,000 clones; roughly 85% are singletons and the top ten take over 7%. The source is an adult in good health. This chain uses TRBV5-5 with TRBJ2-2, with TRBD2 matching over 7 bases. The specimen comprised peripheral blood, sampled on day 0 of AZD1222 vaccination. CDR3 bases: TGTGCCAGCAGCTTATATAAGGGAGGGGCCGGGGAGCTGTTTTTT. Its protein is CASSLYKGGAGELFF.